These T cell receptor beta chains were read from a single sample in a study of regulatory T cells in long-lasting Graves disease. TCRdb passed the multiplex PCR reads through MiXCR, listing each CDR3 protein once. The sample contains approximately 540,000 distinct CDR3 sequences, approximately 12% of which appear only once. These sequences were also reported in another study, on T cells in Graves' hyperthyroidism and ophthalmopathy.

This material consisted of peripheral blood mononuclear cells (PBMCs), taken at new diagnosis, from a patient treated with antithyroid drugs. Source of these receptors: a woman aged 25-40 years with Graves disease. Both conserved end residues are part of each CDR3. The D gene is left open where the match is weak. Size is stated for part of the rows, as once, few or many counts, or as a class when the clone is expanded.

abundance,j_gene,v_gene,d_gene,CDR3aa,CDR3nt
many,TRBJ1-2,TRBV18,-,CASSPIGQHGYTF,TGTGCCAGCTCACCGATCGGACAGCATGGCTACACCTTC
-,TRBJ2-2,TRBV13,TRBD2,CASGLERESTGELFF,TGTGCCAGCGGTCTAGAGCGGGAGTCCACCGGGGAGCTGTTTTTT
many,TRBJ2-2,TRBV7-8,TRBD2,CASSLSGTSGRTGELFF,TGTGCCAGCAGCTTATCCGGGACTAGCGGGCGCACCGGGGAGCTGTTTTTT
many,TRBJ2-5,TRBV24-1,TRBD1,CATSDVTGAGETQYF,TGTGCCACCAGTGATGTAACAGGGGCAGGAGAGACCCAGTACTTC
-,TRBJ2-5,TRBV7-2,-,CASSPGHRRVASQETQYF,TGTGCCAGCAGCCCCGGACACAGGAGGGTGGCCTCCCAAGAGACCCAGTACTTC
many,TRBJ2-7,TRBV28,TRBD2,CASSLYAGGPNEQYF,TGTGCCAGCAGTTTATATGCGGGAGGGCCCAACGAGCAGTACTTC
many,TRBJ2-7,TRBV30,-,CAWSVDYEQYF,TGTGCCTGGAGTGTAGACTACGAGCAGTACTTC
many,TRBJ2-1,TRBV5-4,TRBD2,CAGKGLAGNEQFF,TGTGCCGGGAAGGGACTAGCGGGAAATGAGCAGTTCTTC
-,TRBJ2-7,TRBV4-2,-,CASSLPGSGFNEQYF,TGTGCCAGCAGCCTGCCGGGCAGCGGGTTCAACGAGCAGTACTTC
many,TRBJ2-4,TRBV28,TRBD2,CASSPSLGRLAKNIQYF,TGTGCCAGCAGTCCCAGTCTCGGGAGGTTAGCCAAAAACATTCAGTACTTC
many,TRBJ2-7,TRBV7-2,-,CASSLARGHVYEQYF,TGTGCCAGCAGCTTAGCGCGGGGACACGTCTACGAGCAGTACTTC
many,TRBJ1-1,TRBV19,-,CASSNVRTNTEAFF,TGTGCCAGTAGTAACGTCAGGACGAACACTGAAGCTTTCTTT
-,TRBJ2-3,TRBV12-3/TRBV12-4,-,CASVQSPDTQYF,TGTGCCAGCGTACAGTCGCCAGATACGCAGTATTTT
few,TRBJ1-2,TRBV7-9,-,CASVPSGSNYGYTF,TGTGCCAGCGTGCCCTCGGGCTCTAACTATGGCTACACCTTC
few,TRBJ2-7,TRBV18,TRBD2,CASSPPGTSLYEQHF,TGTGCCAGCTCACCCCCCGGGACTAGTCTTTACGAGCAGCACTTC
many,TRBJ2-5,TRBV12-3/TRBV12-4,TRBD2,CASSLARLAGGQETQYF,TGTGCCAGCAGTTTAGCACGACTAGCGGGCGGTCAAGAGACCCAGTACTTC
few,TRBJ2-1,TRBV24-1,-,CATSDDAGRNNEQFF,TGTGCCACCAGTGATGACGCGGGACGAAACAATGAGCAGTTCTTC
once,TRBJ1-4,TRBV12-3/TRBV12-4,-,CASSLYQGNVKLFF,TGTGCCAGCAGTTTATATCAGGGGAACGTAAAACTGTTTTTT
many,TRBJ2-5,TRBV5-1,TRBD1,CASSQTGQETQYF,TGCGCCAGCAGCCAGACAGGGCAAGAGACCCAGTACTTC
many,TRBJ1-2,TRBV28,-,CASSSRTVVYTF,TGTGCCAGCAGTTCCCGGACAGTAGTTTACACCTTC
-,TRBJ2-2,TRBV3-1,-,CASSQISWGTGELFF,TGTGCCAGCAGCCAGATCTCGTGGGGGACCGGGGAGCTGTTTTTT
many,TRBJ2-7,TRBV27,TRBD2,CASMTGGAGGTEQYF,TGTGCCAGCATGACGGGAGGGGCAGGCGGGACCGAGCAGTACTTC
many,TRBJ2-7,TRBV28,TRBD1,CASRLTGDEQYF,TGTGCCAGCAGACTTACAGGGGACGAGCAGTACTTC
many,TRBJ1-1,TRBV7-3,-,CASSPGYGNTEAFF,TGTGCCAGCAGCCCAGGGTACGGCAACACTGAAGCTTTCTTT
many,TRBJ1-2,TRBV9,-,CASSARQEIGYTF,TGTGCCAGCAGCGCCCGACAGGAGATTGGATACACCTTC
many,TRBJ2-3,TRBV29-1,TRBD1,CSHRDRDSTDTQYF,TGCAGCCACAGGGACAGGGATTCCACAGATACGCAGTATTTT
many,TRBJ2-7,TRBV5-6,TRBD2,CASSSIAGGIYEQYF,TGTGCCAGCAGCTCTATAGCGGGAGGGATCTACGAGCAGTACTTC
many,TRBJ2-7,TRBV9,TRBD1,CASSSRQGGEQYF,TGTGCCAGCAGCTCCCGACAGGGCGGTGAGCAGTACTTC
many,TRBJ1-2,TRBV28,-,CASSPTQRTRYTF,TGTGCCAGCAGCCCTACCCAGAGGACCCGCTACACCTTC
-,TRBJ1-5,TRBV5-1,TRBD1,CASSAGDRPNQPQHF,TGCGCCAGCAGCGCCGGGGACAGGCCTAATCAGCCCCAGCATTTT
many,TRBJ2-2,TRBV27,TRBD1,CASASPGTGKPGELFF,TGTGCCAGCGCGTCCCCCGGGACAGGGAAGCCCGGGGAGCTGTTTTTT
-,TRBJ2-2,TRBV7-8,TRBD1,CASSPGQGGYGELFF,TGTGCCAGCAGCCCGGGACAGGGCGGATACGGGGAGCTGTTTTTT
many,TRBJ2-7,TRBV10-3,TRBD1,CAISSHGQGRYEQYF,TGTGCCATCAGTTCTCACGGACAGGGACGATACGAGCAGTACTTC
many,TRBJ1-2,TRBV6-2/TRBV6-3,TRBD1,CASSSGTGMIIYGYTF,TGTGCCAGCAGTTCCGGGACAGGCATGATTATCTATGGCTACACCTTC
many,TRBJ1-2,TRBV2,-,CASSEGRQYYGYTF,TGTGCCAGCAGTGAAGGGAGGCAGTACTATGGCTACACCTTC
few,TRBJ2-3,TRBV4-1,TRBD1,CASSRTGLTDTQYF,TGCGCCAGCAGCCGGACAGGGTTAACAGATACGCAGTATTTT
many,TRBJ2-7,TRBV28,TRBD2,CASTLAGGPEQYF,TGTGCCAGCACCTTAGCGGGAGGGCCCGAGCAGTACTTC
-,TRBJ2-1,TRBV6-2/TRBV6-3,-,CASSHEFGEQFF,TGTGCCAGCAGCCATGAATTCGGTGAGCAGTTCTTC
-,TRBJ2-1,TRBV14,TRBD2,CASSPHRGLPSLAGNEQFF,TGTGCCAGCAGCCCTCACAGGGGATTACCTTCACTAGCGGGAAATGAGCAGTTCTTC
many,TRBJ1-1,TRBV18,TRBD1,CASSLTDRDTEAFF,TGTGCCAGCTCCCTAACTGACAGGGACACTGAAGCTTTCTTT
many,TRBJ2-5,TRBV11-1,-,CASSGRFQIQETQYF,TGTGCCAGCAGCGGGCGGTTCCAAATCCAAGAGACCCAGTACTTC
many,TRBJ2-1,TRBV7-8,TRBD2,CASSLDLAGAAQFF,TGTGCCAGCAGCTTAGACCTAGCGGGAGCCGCGCAGTTCTTC
many,TRBJ2-6,TRBV5-1,-,CASSAEPSGSGANVLTF,TGCGCCAGCAGCGCCGAGCCTTCCGGCTCTGGGGCCAACGTCCTGACTTTC
-,TRBJ1-5,TRBV4-1,-,CASSQQGGNQPQHF,TGCGCCAGCAGCCAACAGGGTGGGAATCAGCCCCAGCATTTT
-,TRBJ2-1,TRBV19,-,CASSIGLGPHNNEQFF,TGTGCCAGTAGTATAGGACTGGGACCACATAACAATGAGCAGTTCTTC
few,TRBJ2-5,TRBV7-2,TRBD1,CASIQDRGKETQYF,TGTGCCAGCATCCAGGACAGGGGGAAAGAGACCCAGTACTTC